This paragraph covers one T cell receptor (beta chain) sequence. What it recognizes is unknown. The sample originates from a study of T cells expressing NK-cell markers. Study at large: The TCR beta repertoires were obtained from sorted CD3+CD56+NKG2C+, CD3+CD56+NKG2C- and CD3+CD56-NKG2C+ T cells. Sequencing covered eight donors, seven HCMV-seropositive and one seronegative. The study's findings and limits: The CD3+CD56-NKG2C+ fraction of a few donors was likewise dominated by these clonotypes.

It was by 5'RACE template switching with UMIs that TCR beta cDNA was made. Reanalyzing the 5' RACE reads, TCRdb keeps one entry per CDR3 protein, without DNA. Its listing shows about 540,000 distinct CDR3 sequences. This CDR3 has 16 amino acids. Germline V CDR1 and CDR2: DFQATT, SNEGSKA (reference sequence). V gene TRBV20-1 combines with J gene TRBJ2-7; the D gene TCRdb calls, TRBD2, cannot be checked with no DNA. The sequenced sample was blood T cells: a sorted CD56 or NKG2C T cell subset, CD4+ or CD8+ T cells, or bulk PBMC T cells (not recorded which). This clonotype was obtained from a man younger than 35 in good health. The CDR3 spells CSARAPRRELVPEQYF.